Listed below are T cell receptor beta chains from one sample, sequenced in a study of T cell repertoires in cytomegalovirus infection. TCRdb reanalysed the reads using MiXCR and keeps one entry per CDR3 protein. The data show approximately 170,000 distinct CDR3 sequences, with roughly 14% seen just once and over 20% held by the top ten. Material for sequencing was PBMCs. The receptors come from a human donor in good health (CMV status not recorded). Some clones in this sample may be carry-over from other donors' samples. Both conserved end residues are part of each CDR3. Fields, in order: J gene, CDR3 length, clone size, V gene, D gene, CDR3 DNA, CDR3 protein. D genes are given only for firm matches. Part of the rows lack a size; the others show once, few, many or a class for expanded clones.

J: TRBJ2-4
length: 16
size: -
V: TRBV14
D: -
DNA: TGTGCCAGCAGCCATAGTGTCTCCCCGGGCAAAAACATTCAGTACTTC
CDR3: CASSHSVSPGKNIQYF

J: TRBJ1-2
length: 13
size: -
V: TRBV6-6
D: TRBD1
DNA: TGTGCCATCCAAAGACAGGGGGGGTATGGCTACACCTTC
CDR3: CAIQRQGGYGYTF

J: TRBJ2-3
length: 17
size: many
V: TRBV4-1
D: TRBD2
DNA: TGCGCCAGCAGCCAAGATACGGCTAGCGGGGGGACAGATACGCAGTATTTT
CDR3: CASSQDTASGGTDTQYF

J: TRBJ2-3
length: 13
size: -
V: TRBV7-9
D: -
DNA: TGTGCCAGCAGCCCAGACTACCGAGATACGCAGTATTTT
CDR3: CASSPDYRDTQYF

J: TRBJ1-1
length: 14
size: few
V: TRBV9
D: -
DNA: TGTGCCAGCAGCGTAGATAGGGGGAACACTGAAGCTTTCTTT
CDR3: CASSVDRGNTEAFF

J: TRBJ1-2
length: 17
size: -
V: TRBV20-1
D: -
DNA: TGCAGTGTTAGCGGACAGAAGGCCTCTCTTGGGATTTATGGCTACACCTTC
CDR3: CSVSGQKASLGIYGYTF

J: TRBJ1-1
length: 14
size: -
V: TRBV29-1
D: TRBD1
DNA: TGCAGCGCCCTAGGAGGGGGCGATGTGGCTGAAGCTTTCTTT
CDR3: CSALGGGDVAEAFF

J: TRBJ2-7
length: 13
size: many
V: TRBV7-2
D: TRBD1
DNA: TGTGCCAGCAGCCCGTGGGACAGGGGCGAGCAGTACTTC
CDR3: CASSPWDRGEQYF

J: TRBJ2-1
length: 16
size: -
V: TRBV5-1
D: -
DNA: TGCGCCAGCAGCTTGGCCGGGAGCCGTGGCTACAATGAGCAGTTCTTC
CDR3: CASSLAGSRGYNEQFF

J: TRBJ2-1
length: 16
size: many
V: TRBV28
D: -
DNA: TGTGCCAGCAGCACCACCGGGTCCGAACATTTCGATGAGCAGTTCTTC
CDR3: CASSTTGSEHFDEQFF

J: TRBJ1-1
length: 14
size: many
V: TRBV5-1
D: -
DNA: TGCGCCAGCAGCCCGGTTGGGGGGCACACTGAAGCTTTCTTT
CDR3: CASSPVGGHTEAFF

J: TRBJ1-1
length: 14
size: -
V: TRBV18
D: TRBD1
DNA: TGTGCCAGCTCACTTCGACAGGGGTACACTGAAGCTTTCTTT
CDR3: CASSLRQGYTEAFF

J: TRBJ2-1
length: 12
size: few
V: TRBV9
D: -
DNA: TGTGCCAGCAGCGCCCCGAACAATGAGCAGTTCTTC
CDR3: CASSAPNNEQFF

J: TRBJ2-7
length: 13
size: few
V: TRBV19
D: -
DNA: TGTGCCAGTAGTACTACCCCGGACCCGAAGCAGTACTTC
CDR3: CASSTTPDPKQYF

J: TRBJ2-1
length: 13
size: -
V: TRBV2
D: -
DNA: TGTGCCAGTCCGAGGGACCCCCACAATGAGCAGTTCTTC
CDR3: CASPRDPHNEQFF

J: TRBJ2-7
length: 14
size: -
V: TRBV13
D: TRBD2
DNA: TGTGCCAGCAGCCCGGTAGCGGGCTCCTACGAGCAGTACTTC
CDR3: CASSPVAGSYEQYF

J: TRBJ2-4
length: 15
size: few
V: TRBV25-1
D: -
DNA: TGTGCCAGCAGTGAAGGACAGTTAGCCAAAAACATTCAGTACTTC
CDR3: CASSEGQLAKNIQYF

J: TRBJ2-1
length: 13
size: -
V: TRBV2
D: -
DNA: TGTGCCAGCAGTCGAAATTCCTACAATGAGCAGTTCTTC
CDR3: CASSRNSYNEQFF

J: TRBJ2-1
length: 18
size: once
V: TRBV6-6
D: -
DNA: TGTGCCAGCAGTTACTCGAGTATCCCCAGGGGGGTTTACAATGAGCAGTTCTTC
CDR3: CASSYSSIPRGVYNEQFF

J: TRBJ2-4
length: 14
size: few
V: TRBV29-1
D: -
DNA: TGCAGCGTTGAAGACAGGGCGGGCAAAAACATTCAGTACTTC
CDR3: CSVEDRAGKNIQYF

J: TRBJ2-7
length: 14
size: many
V: TRBV28
D: -
DNA: TGTGCCAGCAGTTTGGTACAGGCTAATTTCGAGCAGTACTTC
CDR3: CASSLVQANFEQYF

J: TRBJ2-1
length: 14
size: many
V: TRBV7-2
D: TRBD1
DNA: TGTGCCGGAGGGGACAGGGGTGTTTTCAATGAGCAGTTCTTC
CDR3: CAGGDRGVFNEQFF

J: TRBJ1-4
length: 13
size: -
V: TRBV6-5
D: -
DNA: TGTGCCAGCAGTTACCCTAACGGGGAAAAACTGTTTTTT
CDR3: CASSYPNGEKLFF

J: TRBJ2-7
length: 16
size: many
V: TRBV7-8
D: -
DNA: TGTGCCAGCAGCGGAGAGAGGAAGGAGAAAAATTACGAGCAGTACTTC
CDR3: CASSGERKEKNYEQYF

J: TRBJ2-2
length: 13
size: -
V: TRBV12-3/TRBV12-4
D: -
DNA: TGTGCCAGCAGTTCAGTTAACACCGGGGAGCTGTTTTTT
CDR3: CASSSVNTGELFF

J: TRBJ1-6
length: 13
size: many
V: TRBV7-8
D: -
DNA: TGTGCCAGCAGCCCACGAAAGGATTCACCCCTCCACTTT
CDR3: CASSPRKDSPLHF

J: TRBJ1-1
length: 10
size: many
V: TRBV2
D: -
DNA: TGTGCCAGCAGTGGGGGGTTAGCTTTCTTT
CDR3: CASSGGLAFF

J: TRBJ1-4
length: 17
size: few
V: TRBV7-8
D: -
DNA: TGTGCCAGCAGCTACCGATATGGACAGACAACTAATGAAAAACTGTTTTTT
CDR3: CASSYRYGQTTNEKLFF

J: TRBJ2-3
length: 16
size: many
V: TRBV7-2
D: -
DNA: TGTGCCAGCAGCTTCTTCGTTGGGGGGCGGGCAGATACGCAGTATTTT
CDR3: CASSFFVGGRADTQYF

J: TRBJ2-7
length: 13
size: few
V: TRBV20-1
D: TRBD1
DNA: TGCAGTGCCCTAGGACAGGGGAACTACGAGCAGTACTTC
CDR3: CSALGQGNYEQYF

J: TRBJ2-1
length: 13
size: -
V: TRBV20-1
D: -
DNA: TGCAGTGTCCTGGACAGCTTTTACAATGAGCAGTTCTTC
CDR3: CSVLDSFYNEQFF

J: TRBJ2-5
length: 14
size: few
V: TRBV12-3/TRBV12-4
D: -
DNA: TGTGCCAGCAGTCCCCCGGGCAGGGATGAGACCCAGTACTTC
CDR3: CASSPPGRDETQYF

J: TRBJ1-6
length: 13
size: -
V: TRBV19
D: -
DNA: TGTGCCAGTAGTGCCCGGACGGATTCACCCCTCCACTTT
CDR3: CASSARTDSPLHF

J: TRBJ1-5
length: 13
size: many
V: TRBV6-4
D: -
DNA: TGTGCCAGCAGTGAAGGTAGCAATCAGCCCCAGCATTTT
CDR3: CASSEGSNQPQHF

J: TRBJ2-1
length: 16
size: few
V: TRBV6-2/TRBV6-3
D: TRBD2
DNA: TGTGCCAGCAGCAAGTTTAGCGGGAGGGCCTACAATGAGCAGTTCTTC
CDR3: CASSKFSGRAYNEQFF

J: TRBJ2-4
length: 16
size: many
V: TRBV7-2
D: -
DNA: TGTGCCAGCAGCTCGGAAACTTTTGTGGGCAAAAACATTCAGTACTTC
CDR3: CASSSETFVGKNIQYF

J: TRBJ1-5
length: 15
size: few
V: TRBV19
D: -
DNA: TGTGCCAGTAGCATGGGTGGAGGGGCCGATCAGCCCCAGCATTTT
CDR3: CASSMGGGADQPQHF

J: TRBJ1-1
length: 14
size: few
V: TRBV7-3
D: -
DNA: TGTGCCAGCAGCTTAATAGCAGGGAATGGTGAAGCTTTCTTT
CDR3: CASSLIAGNGEAFF

J: TRBJ2-7
length: 14
size: many
V: TRBV5-1
D: -
DNA: TGCGCCAGCAGCTCCGAGGACATCTCCTACGAGCAGTACTTC
CDR3: CASSSEDISYEQYF

J: TRBJ1-2
length: 14
size: -
V: TRBV7-9
D: -
DNA: TGTGCCAGCAGCTTGGGGCAGGTCTCCTATGGCTACGCCTTC
CDR3: CASSLGQVSYGYAF